This T cell receptor (beta chain) was obtained from a study of monozygotic twins with inflammatory bowel disease. Blood was drawn at approximately 2.7 ml per donor. Germline CDR1 and CDR2: DFQATT and SNEGSKA (reference sequence). The CDR3 has 13 residues. TCRalpha and TCRbeta cDNA went through nested PCRs of approximately 16 and 10 cycles, two in total. Reprocessing the 5' RACE reads, TCRdb reports a single entry for every CDR3 protein and omits DNA. The table gives some 200,000 distinct CDR3 sequences; the top ten clones make up 1.5% to 2% of it. This sequence was found in a human donor with ulcerative colitis or Crohn's disease, or a healthy co-twin of an affected twin (not recorded which). Sample: blood. This chain connects TRBV20-1 to TRBJ1-6. The CDR3 region is CSARSPLAHALHF.